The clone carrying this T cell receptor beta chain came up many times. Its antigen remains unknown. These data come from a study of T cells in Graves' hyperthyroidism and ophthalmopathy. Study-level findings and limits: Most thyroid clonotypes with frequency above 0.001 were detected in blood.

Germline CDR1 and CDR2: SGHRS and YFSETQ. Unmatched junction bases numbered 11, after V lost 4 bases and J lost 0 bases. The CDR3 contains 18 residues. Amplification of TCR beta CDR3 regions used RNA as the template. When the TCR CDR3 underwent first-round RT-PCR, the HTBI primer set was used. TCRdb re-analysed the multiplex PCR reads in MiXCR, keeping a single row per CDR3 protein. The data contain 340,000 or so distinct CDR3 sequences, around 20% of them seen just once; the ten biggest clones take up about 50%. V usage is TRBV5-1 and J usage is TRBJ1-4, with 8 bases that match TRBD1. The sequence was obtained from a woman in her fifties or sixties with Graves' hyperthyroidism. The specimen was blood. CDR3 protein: CASSPRQGYGATNEKLFF. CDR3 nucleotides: TGCGCCAGCAGCCCAAGACAGGGGTATGGGGCAACTAATGAAAAACTGTTTTTT.